The subject of this entry is one T cell receptor beta chain. Authors' analysis steps: Amplification with reference gene primers provided the estimates of nucleated cell counts. Data came from immunoSEQ multiplex PCR; TCRdb stores just in-frame clones and leaves some out. V and J calls and clone size are copied from that table; D and trimming were computed from the DNA. The profile shows approximately 260,000 clones, about nine tenths of them singletons. V lost 4 bases and J 9 bases, leaving 10 bases between the germline ends. The germline V gene has CDR1 LGHDT and CDR2 YNNKEL (reference sequence). The CDR3 sequence is 12 residues long. The data belong to a study of blood T cell repertoires in COVID-19. About the study: Spain, Italy and the United States supplied samples that represented acute and convalescent COVID-19.

The chain is built from TRBV3-1 (or the pseudogene TRBV3-2) and TRBJ2-1; weak D call: TRBD2 (5 bases). The sample taken for sequencing was peripheral blood. This receptor was identified in a man aged 55 to 69 who had recovered from COVID-19. The CDR3 DNA sequence: TGTGCCAGCAGCCGGGGAGAGGGTGAGCAGTTCTTC. Amino acids: CASSRGEGEQFF.